Shown below are 27 T cell receptor beta chains from a single sample sequenced in a study of beta chain features in type 1 diabetes. All of the isolated RNA was reverse transcribed, so expressed TCRB transcripts were sequenced. Produced via immunoSEQ multiplex PCR; TCRdb's table is partial and in-frame only. The sample lists 310,000 or so clones, 6.5% to 10% occurring once. Specimen: central memory CD4+ T cells from blood. These receptors all stem from a woman between 18 and 29 years old in good health.

The chain joins TRBV29-1 to TRBJ2-2; 10 bases line up with TRBD1. The CDR3 loop spans 14 amino acids. V shed 7 bases and J 6 bases; nucleotides not matched to a gene: 8. CDR1 SQVTM and CDR2 ANQGSEA come from the germline V gene. The DNA of the CDR3 is TGCAGCGCTCTGACAGGGGGCAACGCCGGGGAGCTGTTTTTT. Its protein is CSALTGGNAGELFF.

The chain carries TRBV4-3 and TRBJ1-3, with TRBD1 as a possible D gene (6 bases). The V gene's germline CDR1 is LGHNA and CDR2 YSLEER. The CDR3 contains 17 residues. Trimming left V 1 base short and J 1 base short, with 14 bases between. The chain's CDR3 is CASSQVDRPTSGNTIYF. The CDR3 DNA sequence: TGCGCCAGCAGCCAAGTTGACAGGCCCACATCTGGAAACACCATATATTTT.

In this sample, this clone turned up a few times. The chain carries TRBV7-2 and TRBJ2-3; the match to TRBD2 covers 12 bases. V shed 2 bases and J 3 bases; nucleotides not matched to a gene: 9. Germline-derived CDR1 and CDR2 are SGHTA and FQGNSA. The CDR3 is 18 amino acids. CDR3 in amino acids: CASSLFWSSGRETDTQYF. CDR3 bases: TGTGCCAGCAGCTTATTTTGGTCTAGCGGGAGGGAAACAGATACGCAGTATTTT. Filled out from reference TRBV7-2 and TRBJ2-3, the complete variable domain reads GAGVSQSPSNKVTEKGKDVELRCDPISGHTALYWYRQSLGQGLEFLIYFQGNSAPDKSGLPSDRFSAERTGGSVSTLTIQRTQQEDSAVYLCASSLFWSSGRETDTQYFGPGTRLTVL.

The rearrangement joins TRBV7-2 to TRBJ2-2, with D tentatively TRBD1 (5 bases). Trimming cost V 7 bases and J 0 bases, with 9 bases left between them. CDR1 SGHTA and CDR2 FQGNSA come from the germline V gene. The CDR3 has 14 amino acids. Written as DNA, the CDR3 is TGTGCCAGCAACAGACAGACGAACACCGGGGAGCTGTTTTTT. Amino acid sequence: CASNRQTNTGELFF.

The chain couples TRBV7-9 to TRBJ2-7, with TRBD1 identical over 9 bases. Germline V lookup: CDR1 SEHNR, CDR2 FQNEAQ (reference sequence). J lost 3 bases, V lost 5 bases, and 11 bases had no gene match. The CDR3 is made up of 16 amino acids. CDR3: CASSRLGTGTSYEQYF. The CDR3 DNA reads TGTGCCAGCAGCCGACTGGGGACAGGGACGAGCTACGAGCAGTACTTC.

This sequence joins TRBV7-2 and TRBJ1-3; D remains unclear. Germline loops: CDR1 SGHTA, CDR2 FQGNSA. This CDR3 has 16 residues. With 6 bases removed from V and 0 bases from J, the gap between germline ends came to 15 bases. For the CDR3, the DNA is TGTGCCAGCAGTTTACAAGGGTCTAGCTCTGGAAACACCATATATTTT. Translated, it gives CASSLQGSSSGNTIYF.

This clone has just a few counts. J is TRBJ2-7 and V is TRBV7-8, with D hard to call. Germline lookup yields CDR1 SGHVS and CDR2 FQNEAQ. This CDR3 contains 14 residues. V was clipped by 1 base and J by 0 bases, with 7 bases between them. The CDR3, as DNA: TGTGCCAGCAGCTTAGAAGGACGCTCCTACGAGCAGTACTTC. It translates to CASSLEGRSYEQYF.

This chain uses TRBV28 with TRBJ1-1; D call uncertain. Germline CDR1 reads MDHEN; CDR2 reads SYDVKM. The CDR3 loop spans 11 amino acids. The CDR3 loop reads CGAVRNTEAFF. The CDR3 DNA reads as TGTGGGGCAGTCAGGAACACTGAAGCTTTCTTT.

This clone was seen a handful of times. The J gene is TRBJ2-7, the V gene TRBV6-5; 12 nucleotides line up with TRBD2. The length of the CDR3 is 14 residues. The J segment lost 0 bases and the V segment lost 11 bases, leaving 5 bases of the junction unmatched. The germline CDR1 and CDR2 sequences are MNHEY and SVGAGI. In DNA form, the CDR3 reads TGTGCCGGGGAGGGACTAGCGGGCTCCTACGAGCAGTACTTC. Translated, it gives CAGEGLAGSYEQYF.

The chain links TRBV28 to TRBJ2-7; a possible D gene is TRBD2 (5 bases). Germline lookup yields CDR1 MDHEN and CDR2 SYDVKM. Trimming shortened V by 8 bases and J by 2 bases, and 13 bases separated the two germline ends. This CDR3 has 13 residues. In nucleotides, the CDR3 is TGTGCCAGCCGACCGGGATCGACCTACGAGCAGTACTTC. Its protein product is CASRPGSTYEQYF.

The chain employs TRBV2 and TRBJ2-5; D might be TRBD1 (5 bases). The length of the CDR3 is 11 residues. Trimming left V 9 bases short and J 6 bases short, with 11 bases between. Germline V gene lookup returns CDR1 SNHLY and CDR2 FYNNEI. The CDR3 DNA reads as TGTGCCAGTCAGGGTAGTAAGACCCAGTACTTC. Translating gives CASQGSKTQYF.

This chain links TRBV7-2 with TRBJ2-7; D possibly corresponds to TRBD1 (5 bases). Germline V gene sequence: CDR1 SGHTA, CDR2 FQGNSA. CDR3 length equals 14 residues. V gave up 4 bases and J gave up 2 bases, with 12 bases separating them. CDR3: CASSSFGAAYEQYF. In nucleotides, the CDR3 is TGTGCCAGCAGCTCCTTTGGGGCCGCCTACGAGCAGTACTTC.

This clone was picked up a small number of times. This chain joins TRBV29-1 and TRBJ2-3; D is possibly TRBD2 (6 bases). The CDR3 runs 14 residues. Germline assignment: CDR1 SQVTM and CDR2 ANQGSEA. With 3 bases removed from V and 3 bases from J, the gap between germline ends came to 13 bases. The CDR3 DNA sequence: TGCAGCGTTGAGGGGGGTCTGGGAACAGATACGCAGTATTTT. Translating gives CSVEGGLGTDTQYF.

The V gene is TRBV5-1, the J gene TRBJ2-3, with D possibly matching TRBD2 (5 bases). Trimming left V 2 bases short and J 8 bases short, with 6 bases between. Per the germline V gene, CDR1 is SGHRS and CDR2 is YFSETQ. The CDR3 has 11 amino acids. The chain's CDR3 is CASSLEGTQYF. The CDR3 nucleotides are TGCGCCAGCAGCTTAGAGGGTACGCAGTATTTT.

V is TRBV4-3 and J is TRBJ2-3; no clear D gene. The germline V and J ends were trimmed by 4 bases and 1 base, with 6 bases remaining between them. The CDR3 extends over 13 amino acids. The V gene's germline CDR1 is LGHNA and CDR2 YSLEER. CDR3: CASSRDRTDTQYF. The CDR3 DNA reads TGCGCCAGCAGCCGAGACCGCACAGATACGCAGTATTTT.

Remarks on this clone: Within the sample, other DNA sequences also encode this same CDR3. The V and J genes are TRBV27 and TRBJ2-2; D is uncertain. CDR1 is MNHEY, CDR2 SMNVEV, per germline (reference sequence). The CDR3 consists of 12 residues. V was trimmed by 5 bases and J by 6 bases, leaving 7 bases between them. The chain's CDR3 is CASSAPPGELFF. For the CDR3, the DNA is TGTGCCAGCAGTGCCCCGCCCGGGGAGCTGTTTTTT.

The rearrangement links TRBV2 to TRBJ1-2, with TRBD1 identical over 7 bases. CDR1 is SNHLY and CDR2 is FYNNEI in the germline V gene. V trimming: 4 bases; J trimming: 5 bases; junction bases outside the gene matches: 10. The CDR3 sequence is 15 residues long. CDR3 residues: CASSGRQGGGYGYTF. DNA for the CDR3: TGTGCCAGCAGTGGTCGACAGGGTGGAGGGTATGGCTACACCTTC.

The chain has TRBV19 and TRBJ2-1; 8 bases agree with TRBD1. The CDR3 length is 14 residues. CDR1 and CDR2 from the germline V gene are LNHDA and SQIVND (reference sequence). Germline trimming cut 4 bases from V and 7 bases from J; bases unmatched to any gene: 6. In DNA, the CDR3 is TGTGCCAGTAGTACGGACAGGGTTCGGAATGAGCAGTTCTTC. It yields the protein CASSTDRVRNEQFF.

The chain employs TRBV5-4 and TRBJ1-1, with D uncertain. Trimming stripped 2 bases from V and 5 bases from J, with 7 bases between. This CDR3 region has 12 residues. Germline CDR1 reads SGHNT; CDR2 reads YYREEE (reference sequence). The CDR3 spells CASSFTGTEAFF. The CDR3 DNA follows: TGTGCCAGCAGCTTTACGGGGACTGAAGCTTTCTTT.

The V call is TRBV4-2, the J call TRBJ1-2; 8 bases are shared with TRBD1. CDR3 length: 19 amino acids. Germline loops: CDR1 LGHNA, CDR2 YNFKEQ. The ends lost 0 bases at V and 4 bases at J; junction bases unmatched: 16. In nucleotides, the CDR3 is TGTGCCAGCAGCCAAGATGTCTACCAGGGGGCGCATCATAGCTATGGCTACACCTTC. This encodes CASSQDVYQGAHHSYGYTF.

The genes are TRBV7-9 and TRBJ2-2; TRBD1 is a possible D gene (5 bases). The CDR3 has 14 amino acids. Per germline, CDR1 SEHNR and CDR2 FQNEAQ (reference sequence). V lost 8 bases and J 0 bases, leaving 10 bases between the germline ends. For the CDR3, the DNA is TGTGCCAGCCAGGGCTATACGAACACCGGGGAGCTGTTTTTT. Protein product: CASQGYTNTGELFF.

The CDR3 nucleotides read TGTGCCAGCACCCAGGGGCATGGAGGGACCCAGTACTTC. Translated: CASTQGHGGTQYF. The chain employs TRBV7-2 and TRBJ2-5, with D possibly TRBD1 on 6 matching bases. The ends were cut back, 7 bases at V and 7 bases at J, with 16 bases in the middle. Looked up from germline, CDR1 is SGHTA and CDR2 is FQGNSA. The CDR3 contains 13 residues.

This sequence joins TRBV4-3 and TRBJ2-3; D is ambiguous. Germline V CDR1 and CDR2: LGHNA, YSLEER. Deletions cut 1 base from V and 3 bases from J, with 8 bases between. This CDR3 contains 14 residues. The CDR3 reads CASSQVVWTDTQYF. Here the CDR3 DNA reads TGCGCCAGCAGCCAAGTGGTCTGGACAGATACGCAGTATTTT.

The chain couples TRBV6-6 to TRBJ2-2, with unresolved D. Germline CDR1 reads MNHNY; CDR2 reads SVGAGI (reference sequence). The CDR3 loop spans 11 amino acids. The ends were cut back, 4 bases at V and 7 bases at J, with 4 bases in the middle. The CDR3 DNA reads TGTGCCAGCAGTTTATTCGGGGAGCTGTTTTTT. The encoded protein is CASSLFGELFF.

The V call is TRBV5-6, the J call TRBJ2-3, with D maybe TRBD2 (6 bases). CDR1 is SGHDT and CDR2 is YYEEEE in the germline V gene. The CDR3 spans 13 residues. The V end was cut by 6 bases, the J end by 1 base, with 9 bases between. The CDR3: CASIWRGTDTQYF. Here the CDR3 DNA reads TGTGCCAGCATTTGGAGGGGCACAGATACGCAGTATTTT.

This chain links TRBV5-1 with TRBJ2-5, with D possibly called TRBD1 or TRBD2 (5 bases each). Trimming shortened V by 0 bases and J by 4 bases, and 13 bases separated the two germline ends. Germline-derived CDR1 and CDR2 are SGHRS and YFSETQ. This CDR3 region has 15 residues. The DNA for the CDR3 is TGCGCCAGCAGCTTGGGGCGGGCAGGGAGAGAGACCCAGTACTTC. Encoded protein: CASSLGRAGRETQYF.

The chain employs TRBV4-2 and TRBJ2-7; weak D call: TRBD2 (6 bases). The germline CDR1 and CDR2 sequences are LGHNA and YNFKEQ. The ends were cut back, 1 base at V and 2 bases at J, with 12 bases in the middle. The CDR3 is 15 amino acids. The CDR3 bases are TGTGCCAGCAGCCAAGTCTTAGCGGACCCCTACGAGCAGTACTTC. This sequence encodes CASSQVLADPYEQYF.